This TCR beta chain was documented in a study of long-term antiretroviral therapy in people with HIV (dated by TCRdb to 2022 to 2024). General notes on the study: The earliest samples were collected roughly a decade before the 2015 WHO recommendation for immediate ART, at a time when ART was usually postponed until CD4 counts fell. A total of roughly 180 cryopreserved PBMC samples were contributed to the cohort by 30 adults with confirmed HIV infection, with samples collected serially over a mean of roughly six years (range 1-12). Test extractions of a monoclonal T-cell line alongside about 30 polyclonal samples showed no cross-contamination during QIAcube processing. Whether ART initiation and durable HIV suppression were associated with changes in peripheral blood TRB repertoire composition and diversity was tested in a retrospective serial study. About a third of the roughly 30 participants with HIV were female.

Sequencing of the TRB variable region was done with the immunoSEQ hsTCRB v3.0 assay at survey level resolution. A depth of roughly 40,000-55,000 T-cell genomes per sample was targeted for TRB sequencing. TRB libraries were pooled and sequenced on an Illumina MiSeq using a v3 150-cycle kit. Turning to the authors' computational methods: Repertoire analysis ran in R within a reproducible Nextflow workflow covering QC, data transformation and analysis. LymphoSeq2, an R package for exploring AIRR-Seq data, was used to implement custom analyses. Several samples that produced fewer than 5000 total TRB sequences were removed, so 200 or so HIV repertoires were analyzed. Among the roughly 200 retained HIV repertoires, 59 were collected before ART initiation and 120 to 140 after ART initiation. Repertoires were downsampled to 5000 TRB nucleotide sequences, and summary statistics were averaged over 100 downsampling iterations. TRB sequences were retained for analysis only if CDR3 regions of at least seven amino acids were present. A Shannon entropy-derived clonality score and the Gini coefficient were used to measure diversity. In the repertoire networks, any two of the top 5000 CDR3 amino acid sequences were linked whenever the two sequences differed by an edit distance of one. For TRB CDR3 amino acid sequences, antigen specificity groups and MHC restriction were predicted with GLIPH2. CDR3 amino acid sequences were matched against VDJdb and McPAS-TCR to flag known CMV, EBV, HIV or tissue antigen associations. Pre-ART, post-ART and control groups were compared with Wilcoxon signed-rank tests and Holm-Bonferroni correction. TCRdb provides this immuneACCESS table in a form limited to in-frame rearrangements. Some clones are lacking; in checked studies, under half of them reflect an unresolved V gene, and why the rest are absent is not known. Clonal size and the V and J genes are those of that table, whereas D and trimming came from the DNA. The sample table records about 27,000 clones; under 80% of these occur just once. The ten largest clones represent about 5.2% of the sample.

What the research found in general, with its limitations: The repertoire was dominated across all time points by expanded TRB clones identified before ART initiation, although this dominance was seen to fluctuate and to decrease in many PLHIV after ART. Starting ART was linked to a significant rise in TRB diversity, yet even with long-term ART the diversity remained significantly lower than in transplant donor controls. Owing to limited PBMC availability, only the TCR beta chain was sequenced, without alpha chain pairing. Because cell numbers in pre-ART samples were limited, unsorted PBMC were profiled instead of sorted CD4+ and CD8+ T cells. Inferences about post-ART repertoire changes are limited because no data were available on ART adherence, viral resistance or therapy changes. Samples dated from the mid-2000s to the late 2010s, and the ART regimens used may be less effective than current ones. HIV repertoires had narrower CDR3 length ranges than controls, and the network structure suggested an antigen-experienced repertoire that shifted only slightly toward naive after ART.

On this clone: This receptor's antigen is unknown. The record has no base qualities; no much larger clone is one base away.

Inclusion was restricted to participants for whom at least one PBMC sample before ART initiation and at least two post-ART samples were available. All participants with HIV were treated in the United States of America. Before DNA extraction, cryopreserved samples of 1-10 million PBMC were thawed and then washed. At the time of the earliest PBMC sample for each participant with HIV, ages ranged from roughly 23 to 60 years. Each participant contributed PBMC samples from 1-4 timepoints before ART initiation and 2-8 timepoints after ART initiation, with a median of 7 samples. Serial HIV viral load, CD4+ T-cell count, ART history and demographic data were obtained for every participant. Using a Qiagen kit on a QIAcube, genomic DNA was extracted from unsorted PBMC, with samples processed in batches of 12. The specimen was unsorted PBMCs, collected 0.5 years after starting antiretroviral therapy. This clonotype originated in a woman in her thirties or forties with HIV.

The encoded CDR3 is CASSLKVGGNQPQHF. Here is the DNA: TGTGCCAGCAGTTTAAAGGTGGGTGGCAATCAGCCCCAGCATTTT. In this chain, TRBV27 is recombined with TRBJ1-5, with the D gene not clear enough to name. V is shortened by 2 bases, J by 2 bases, and the region joining them spans 10 bases. For CDR1 and CDR2, the germline V gene (reference sequence) lists MNHEY and SMNVEV. The CDR3 contains 15 residues, cysteine and phenylalanine counted. Only the CDR3 portion is preserved as DNA: 45 bases, with reading frame beginning at the first base.